This T cell receptor beta chain was captured in a study of identical twins. Notes on the study in general: Conclusions relied on cross-sectional statistical analysis, not following the same donors. Insertions were reduced in abundant cord blood beta clonotypes but not in memory repertoires. Twin pairs had excess sharing that was weaker in beta out-of-frame sequences.

On this clonotype: No antigen is known for it.

Unique molecular identifiers were present on cDNA, and template switching added a universal primer site. MiXCR was run by TCRdb on the 5' RACE reads, yielding one entry per CDR3 protein. The table includes approximately 220,000 distinct CDR3 sequences, less than 9.5% detected once. Sequenced: memory (CD45RO+) T cells sorted from blood. The source is a woman between 18 and 29 years old in good health.

The chain's CDR3 is CASIAGDLQAGELFF. DNA for the CDR3: TGTGCCAGTATTGCCGGCGACCTGCAGGCCGGGGAGCTGTTTTTT. The chain joins TRBV19 to TRBJ2-2; D is ambiguous. Trimming took off 7 bases at V and 6 bases at J, with 18 bases between the two ends. Germline values: CDR1 LNHDA, CDR2 SQIVND (reference sequence). The CDR3 contains 15 residues.